The rows below give T cell receptor beta chains drawn from one sample of a study of blood T cell repertoires in COVID-19. Generated by immunoSEQ multiplex PCR, the TCRdb table keeps only in-frame clones and is missing some. The sample has under 200,000 clones; around 79% are singletons. Material: PBMCs or T cells enriched from blood (not recorded which). Source of these receptors: a man aged 50 to 60 who had recovered from COVID-19. Both conserved end residues are part of each CDR3. The order of the fields is V gene, clone size, D gene, J gene, CDR3 DNA, CDR3 protein. D genes are given only for firm matches. Clone sizes are given selectively: once, few, many, or a class where the clone is expanded.

TRBV19	-	TRBD2	TRBJ2-4	TGTGCCAGTAGTACCAAGCCTAGCGGGAGCGGGTGGACCAAAAACATTCAGTACTTC	CASSTKPSGSGWTKNIQYF
TRBV28	-	TRBD2	TRBJ2-7	TGTGCCAGCAGTTCAGCGGGGACCCTCTCCTACGAGCAGTACTTC	CASSSAGTLSYEQYF
TRBV2	-	TRBD1	TRBJ1-2	TGTGCCAGCAAAGACAGGGTTTATGACTATGGCTACACCTTC	CASKDRVYDYGYTF
TRBV28	-	-	TRBJ1-5	TGTGCCAGCAGTTTCGCGACAGAGTATAGCAATCAGCCCCAGCATTTT	CASSFATEYSNQPQHF
TRBV28	few	TRBD1	TRBJ1-6	TGTGCCAGCAGTTTCCGGGACAGAAGTAATTCACCCCTCCACTTT	CASSFRDRSNSPLHF
TRBV24-1	few	-	TRBJ1-5	TGTGCCACCAGTGATTGGGGAGATCAGCCCCAGCATTTT	CATSDWGDQPQHF
TRBV28	-	TRBD1	TRBJ2-7	TGTGCCAGCTGGACAGGGGATTTCCACGAGCAGTACTTC	CASWTGDFHEQYF
TRBV5-1	few	-	TRBJ2-1	TGCGCCAGCAGCTTTCTCTTCGGACAGCGAGAATCTAGTTCCGGAGAGCAGTTCTTC	CASSFLFGQRESSSGEQFF
TRBV6-5	-	-	TRBJ1-5	TGTGCCAGCACCCCGTTCGGGAGCGCAGGCCGGCCCCAGCATTTT	CASTPFGSAGRPQHF
TRBV6-5	-	-	TRBJ2-7	TGTGCCAGCAGTTACGGCGGGACCGTAGACGAGCAGTACTTC	CASSYGGTVDEQYF
TRBV14	-	-	TRBJ1-2	TGTGCCAGCAGCCCCCGGGGTCGGGAATTAACTGGGTATGGCTACACCTTC	CASSPRGRELTGYGYTF
TRBV29-1	-	TRBD1	TRBJ1-6	TGCAGCGTTGGAACCGGGACAGGTGCCTCACCCCTCCACTTT	CSVGTGTGASPLHF
TRBV3-1/TRBV3-2	-	-	TRBJ2-1	TGTGCCAGCAGCCAAGATCTAACCCAGGGGAATGAGCAGTTCTTC	CASSQDLTQGNEQFF
TRBV7-9	-	TRBD1	TRBJ1-4	TGTGCCAGCAGCTCCCGGGGGACAGGGGTAGAAAAACTGTTTTTT	CASSSRGTGVEKLFF
TRBV6-5	-	-	TRBJ1-1	TGTGCCAGCGCGGGACCGTCTGACACTGAAGCTTTCTTT	CASAGPSDTEAFF
TRBV28	few	TRBD2	TRBJ2-2	TGTGCCAGCAGTTTAAGGTCGGCGGGGGAGAGGGCCGGGGAGCTGTTTTTT	CASSLRSAGERAGELFF
TRBV5-1	-	TRBD2	TRBJ2-1	TGCGCCAGCAGCCTTGGCCCTAGCGGGGGGATCAATGAGCAGTTCTTC	CASSLGPSGGINEQFF
TRBV4-1	-	TRBD2	TRBJ2-1	TGCGCCAGCAGCCAAGAAGCCGGGGGGGCCGGGTTCAATGAGCAGTTCTTC	CASSQEAGGAGFNEQFF
TRBV29-1	-	TRBD1	TRBJ2-2	TGCAGCGTTATCCCTAATCTGACAGGGGGGCTGGGGGAGCTGTTTTTT	CSVIPNLTGGLGELFF
TRBV27	-	-	TRBJ2-7	TGTGCCAGCAGTTTAGAGGCGGGTCGGTACGAGCAGTACTTC	CASSLEAGRYEQYF
TRBV6-6	-	-	TRBJ2-7	TGTGCCAGCAGTTCGTTCTACGAGCAGTACTTC	CASSSFYEQYF
TRBV10-2	-	-	TRBJ2-7	TGCGCCAGCAGTGTGGCGGAGGTCATTTACGAGCAGTACTTC	CASSVAEVIYEQYF
TRBV7-9	-	TRBD2	TRBJ2-5	TGTGCCAGCAGCGCCACTAGCGGGATGGTTGAGACCCAGTACTTC	CASSATSGMVETQYF
TRBV19	-	TRBD1	TRBJ2-7	TGTGCCAGTAGTCCCGGGACAGGAGGCTACGAGCAGTACTTC	CASSPGTGGYEQYF
TRBV3-1/TRBV3-2	-	TRBD1	TRBJ2-4	TGTGCCAGCAGCCAAGTGGGACAGGGGGCTGGGTCCAAAAACATTCAGTACTTC	CASSQVGQGAGSKNIQYF
TRBV6-5	-	-	TRBJ1-2	TGTGCCAGCAGGCCAGACAGCAACTATGGCTACACCTTC	CASRPDSNYGYTF
TRBV11-2	once	-	TRBJ1-2	TGTGCCAGCAGCCCTAACCCCACAGGGCCGGTGGATGGCTACACCTTC	CASSPNPTGPVDGYTF
TRBV7-9	-	-	TRBJ2-3	TGTGCCAGCAGCTCCGGGATTGGGCCCCGAGGCACAGATACGCAGTATTTT	CASSSGIGPRGTDTQYF